This T cell receptor (beta chain) is from a study of Tregs in tolerant kidney transplant recipients. Background on the study: The nonmyeloablative bone marrow transplants came from related graft donors, with transient mixed chimerism. Study-wide results and caveats: Donor-specific Treg expansion exceeded global Treg expansion in tolerant patients, suggesting antigen drive. The small number of patients limits these findings pending further validation.

From germline, CDR1 is DFQATT and CDR2 SNEGSKA (reference sequence). The CDR3 is 15 residues long. Trimming cost V 2 bases and J 0 bases; bases outside gene matches: 4. Repertoires were generated with immunoSEQ multiplex PCR, while TCRdb's copy carries only in-frame clones and drops some. This sample's table has about 30,000 clones. CD4+CD25+CD127- Tregs, CD4+CD25- non-Tregs, CD4 and CD8 cells were sorted. Comment on this clone: Antigen: not known. The read terminates 3 residues before the CDR3 end, so the remaining end is supplied by the germline J gene.

This sequence originates from a human donor who received a combined kidney and bone marrow transplant. The chain recombines TRBV20-1 with TRBJ2-1; 7 bases agree with TRBD2. The source material was CD8+ T cells from blood, sampled before the transplant. CDR3 region: CSARRLADSYNEQFF. The covered CDR3 bases are TGCAGTGCTAGACGCCTAGCGGACTCCTACAATGAG.